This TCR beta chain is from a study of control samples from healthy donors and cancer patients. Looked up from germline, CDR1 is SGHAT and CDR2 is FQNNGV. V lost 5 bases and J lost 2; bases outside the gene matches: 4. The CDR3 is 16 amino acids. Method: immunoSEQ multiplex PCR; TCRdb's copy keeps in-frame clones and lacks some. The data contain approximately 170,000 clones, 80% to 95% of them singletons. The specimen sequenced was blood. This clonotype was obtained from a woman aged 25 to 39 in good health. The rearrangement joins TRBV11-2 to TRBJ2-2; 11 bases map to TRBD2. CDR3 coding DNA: TGTGCCAGCAGCCCGGGGACTAGCGGAAACACCGGGGAGCTGTTTTTT. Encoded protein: CASSPGTSGNTGELFF.